The present T cell receptor (beta chain) was sequenced within a study of T-cell reconstitution after alpha-beta-depleted transplantation in children. The study, taken as a whole, reports: In some patients, recipient T cells and intrathymic progenitors surviving conditioning explained high day-60 diversity.

This clonotype occurred many times. Antigen specificity is unknown. This CDR3 region has 12 residues. J was trimmed by 5 bases and V by 4 bases; bases with no gene match: 1. Per germline, CDR1 ENHRY and CDR2 SYGVKD. Unique molecular identifiers featured in how the TCRbeta library was prepared. TCRdb fed the PCR reads into MiXCR, producing one record per CDR3 protein. The table includes roughly 340,000 distinct CDR3 sequences, around 15% detected once. Sequenced material: PBMCs, mostly from graft donor cells, taken 360 days after TCRalphabeta/CD19-depleted stem cell transplant. The rearrangement links TRBV10-3 to TRBJ2-5; 7 nucleotides align to TRBD2. The sequence came from a male patient aged 2 to 9 who had a stem cell transplant for acute lymphoblastic leukemia, so the T cells may come from the graft donor. CDR3 in amino acids: CAISGGGETQYF. The CDR3 DNA sequence: TGTGCCATCAGTGGGGGAGGGGAGACCCAGTACTTC.